Each of the 11 T cell receptor beta chains below was sequenced from the same sample in a study of PD-L1 blockade in urothelial cancer. As to time point: peripheral blood 6 weeks after treatment start. Method: immunoSEQ multiplex PCR; TCRdb's copy keeps in-frame clones and lacks some. Of 42,000 or so clones listed, roughly 86% are singletons. The material sequenced was PBMCs, taken around atezolizumab (anti-PD-L1) treatment. The receptors shown here come from a man aged 60-69 years with urothelial cancer.

V is TRBV7-2 and J is TRBJ2-3, with D unresolved. Germline V gives CDR1 SGHTA, CDR2 FQGNSA. V was shortened by 4 bases and J by 6 bases, with 8 bases between the two germline ends. This CDR3 spans 12 amino acids. The CDR3 region is CASSSHKDTQYF. CDR3 in DNA: TGTGCCAGCAGCTCCCACAAGGATACGCAGTATTTT.

The chain recombines TRBV29-1 with TRBJ1-2, with 10 nucleotides matching TRBD1. The germline gives CDR1 SQVTM, CDR2 ANQGSEA. With V trimmed by 3 bases and J by 8 bases, 3 bases remained unmatched. The CDR3 runs 12 residues. The CDR3 DNA reads as TGCAGCGTTGACGGGACAGGGGTGGGCTACACCTTC. It specifies CSVDGTGVGYTF.

The chain uses TRBV28 and TRBJ1-2; 7 bases are shared with TRBD1. The CDR3 is 13 residues long. J lost 2 bases, V lost 5 bases, and 2 bases had no gene match. Per the germline V gene, CDR1 is MDHEN and CDR2 is SYDVKM. The CDR3 loop reads CASSQDRNYGYTF. The DNA for the CDR3 is TGTGCCAGCAGTCAGGACAGGAACTATGGCTACACCTTC.

The chain combines TRBV7-9 with TRBJ1-4; weak D call: TRBD1 (5 bases). The germline V and J ends were trimmed by 5 bases and 0 bases, with 16 bases remaining between them. The CDR3 length is 17 residues. Germline values: CDR1 SEHNR, CDR2 FQNEAQ (reference sequence). The chain's CDR3 is CASSTIRVLATNEKLFF. CDR3 DNA sequence: TGTGCCAGCAGCACAATCAGGGTCCTAGCAACTAATGAAAAACTGTTTTTT.

The chain couples TRBV21-1 to TRBJ1-5; no DNA check was done on the table's D call, TRBD1. TRBV21-1 has pseudogene status. The CDR3 covers 15 residues. The CDR3 region is CASSNQGAGNQPQHF. The CDR3 region has the DNA TGTGCCAGCAGCAACCAGGGGGCAGGCAATCAGCCCCAGCATTTT.

Here the CDR3 reads CASSASTSGGQFF. The DNA of the CDR3 is TGTGCCAGCAGTGCTTCGACTAGCGGAGGGCAGTTCTTC. V and J are TRBV25-1 and TRBJ2-1, with 9 bases matching TRBD2. The CDR3 runs 13 residues. Trimming took 4 bases from V and 12 from J; bases not matched to a gene: 7. Germline V gene lookup returns CDR1 MGHDK and CDR2 SYGVNS.

V is TRBV20-1 and J is TRBJ2-5; no clear D. This CDR3 is 11 amino acids long. Per the germline V gene, CDR1 is DFQATT and CDR2 is SNEGSKA (reference sequence). Trimming shortened V by 6 bases and J by 4 bases, and 9 bases separated the two germline ends. The CDR3 DNA follows: TGCAGTGCCGAACCCGGAGAGACCCAGTACTTC. Protein product: CSAEPGETQYF.

The chain links TRBV7-9 to TRBJ2-1, with TRBD1 matching 12 bases. The V gene end was trimmed by 0 bases and the J gene end by 10 bases; junction bases not matched to a gene: 7. Germline V gene data show CDR1 as SEHNR and CDR2 as FQNEAQ (reference sequence). CDR3 length: 16 residues. CDR3 DNA: TGTGCCAGCAGCTTAGCGCCGGGACAGGGGGCTGAAGAGCAGTTCTTC. It specifies CASSLAPGQGAEEQFF.

The chain links TRBV6-1 to TRBJ2-7, with a weak D call TRBD1 (6 bases). Germline CDR1 is MNHNS and CDR2 is SASEGT. The CDR3 has 14 amino acids. Trimming shortened V by 0 bases and J by 0 bases, and 6 bases separated the two germline ends. CDR3 loop: CASSEAGASYEQYF. Here the CDR3 DNA reads TGTGCCAGCAGTGAAGCGGGGGCCTCCTACGAGCAGTACTTC.

A note on this clone: Other DNA sequences of this sample code for an identical CDR3. This chain joins TRBV9 and TRBJ1-2, with D maybe TRBD1 (5 bases). The CDR3 runs to 14 residues. Germline values: CDR1 SGDLS, CDR2 YYNGEE. V lost 0 bases and J lost 2, with 8 bases in between. The CDR3 sequence: CASSVGGGNYGYTF. The CDR3 DNA follows: TGTGCCAGCAGCGTAGGGGGGGGAAACTATGGCTACACCTTC.

The V gene is TRBV5-4, the J gene TRBJ2-7; TRBD2 is a possible D gene (5 bases). The CDR3 sequence is 15 residues long. CDR1 and CDR2 (germline): SGHNT, YYREEE (reference sequence). Trimming pared 2 bases from V and 2 bases from J, leaving 14 bases between. The CDR3 nucleotides are TGTGCCAGCAGCTTTGCCCTGGGAGAAGCCTACGAGCAGTACTTC. Translated, it gives CASSFALGEAYEQYF.